Below, 8 T cell receptor beta chains from the same sample are listed, as sequenced in a study of vaccination and CD4 T cells after COVID-19. The Oncomine TCR Beta short-read assay was what sequenced the DNA obtained from cultured CD4+ T cells. TCRdb reprocessed the PCR reads via MiXCR and lists one record per CDR3 protein. Among more than 15,000 distinct CDR3 sequences listed, 44% were seen once. Treatment noted: approximately nine-day PBMC culture with coronavirus spike peptide pools or control peptides (ViraFEST assay). Their antigens are not known. What was sequenced was CD4+ T cells from blood, cultured in vitro. All receptors come from a human donor who had recovered from COVID-19.

This rearrangement joins TRBV20-1 to TRBJ1-5; no clear D. The CDR3 has 14 amino acids. Germline CDR1 and CDR2: DFQATT and SNEGSKA (reference sequence). Trimming took 0 bases from V and 6 from J, leaving 12 bases between them. CDR3 sequence (DNA): TGCAGTGCTAGAGATTGGCGTTCAAGTCAGCCCCAGCATTTT. This encodes CSARDWRSSQPQHF.

The V and J genes are TRBV4-1 and TRBJ2-1, with 9 bases identical to TRBD1. This CDR3 spans 18 amino acids. The germline gives CDR1 MGHRA, CDR2 YSYEKL. With 1 base clipped from V and 4 bases from J, the junction kept 11 bases outside the gene matches. The chain's CDR3 is CASSQASGGTGLYNEQFF. The CDR3 nucleotides read TGCGCCAGCAGCCAAGCTAGTGGAGGGACAGGGCTGTACAATGAGCAGTTCTTC.

J is TRBJ2-1 and V is TRBV7-8; D is unclear. Trimming cost V 0 bases and J 0 bases, with 9 bases left between them. This CDR3 spans 16 amino acids. From germline, CDR1 is SGHVS and CDR2 FQNEAQ. The CDR3 nucleotides read TGTGCCAGCAGCTTAGCGACGGATAGCTCCTACAATGAGCAGTTCTTC. Residues: CASSLATDSSYNEQFF. The full variable domain, completed using reference TRBV7-8 and TRBJ2-1, is GAGVSQSPRYKVAKRGQDVALRCDPISGHVSLFWYQQALGQGPEFLTYFQNEAQLDKSGLPSDRFFAERPEGSVSTLKIQRTQQEDSAVYLCASSLATDSSYNEQFFGPGTRLTVL.

The V gene is TRBV7-9, the J gene TRBJ1-4; the D gene is possibly TRBD1 (5 bases). The CDR3 covers 15 residues. Germline V gene sequence: CDR1 SEHNR, CDR2 FQNEAQ (reference sequence). Trimming left V 4 bases short and J 4 bases short, with 13 bases between. This CDR3 reads CASSSGQGYNEKLFF. The DNA for the CDR3 is TGTGCCAGCAGCTCTGGCCAGGGCTATAATGAAAAACTGTTTTTT.

This clonotype was counted only a few times. The chain has TRBV6-1 and TRBJ2-4, with 7 bases that match TRBD1. The trim removed 4 bases at V and 4 bases at J, leaving 7 bases unmatched. This CDR3 region has 15 residues. CDR1 and CDR2 from the germline V gene are MNHNS and SASEGT. The CDR3 sequence: CASSAQGSIKNIQYF. DNA for the CDR3: TGTGCCAGCAGTGCACAGGGGTCGATAAAAAACATTCAGTACTTC.

This clonotype turned up a few times. The rearrangement links TRBV5-4 to TRBJ2-5; D call uncertain. Germline V gene data show CDR1 as SGHNT and CDR2 as YYREEE (reference sequence). V was shortened by 2 bases and J by 1 base, with 6 bases between the two germline ends. This CDR3 contains 13 residues. The CDR3 DNA reads TGTGCCAGCAGCTTAAGGTCCCAAGAGACCCAGTACTTC. Translating gives CASSLRSQETQYF.

The chain combines TRBV27 with TRBJ2-7; 8 positions match TRBD1. This CDR3 has 13 amino acids. Germline lookup yields CDR1 MNHEY and CDR2 SMNVEV (reference sequence). V dropped 6 bases and J dropped 5; count of bases not matched to a gene: 6. In DNA, the CDR3 is TGTGCCAGCAGAACCTCGGGACAGGACGAGCAGTACTTC. Its protein is CASRTSGQDEQYF.

This chain connects TRBV6-2 or TRBV6-3 to TRBJ1-1; D is unclear. This CDR3 is built from 11 residues. The germline CDR1 and CDR2 sequences are MNHEY and SVGEGT. V was pared by 6 bases and J by 1 base, with 3 bases between. As DNA, the CDR3 is TGTGCCAGCAGAGGGAACACTGAAGCTTTCTTT. Translation: CASRGNTEAFF.